This TCR beta chain was profiled in a study of blood T cell repertoires in COVID-19. Study background: The United States, Italy and Spain were the sources of the acute and convalescent COVID-19 samples. The analysed material was cDNA or gDNA that came from T cells, B-cell-depleted T cells, or PBMCs.

CDR3 length equals 15 residues. Germline V gene lookup returns CDR1 SGHRS and CDR2 YFSETQ. With 0 bases removed from V and 0 bases from J, the gap between germline ends came to 4 bases. Authors' data handling: Estimates of nucleated cell counts were drawn from the amplification of reference gene primers. The repertoire was sequenced with immunoSEQ multiplex PCR; TCRdb's copy has only in-frame clones and lacks some. V and J calls and clone size follow that table, whereas D and trimming were derived from the DNA. Found here are 200,000 to 250,000 clones, about 89% of them singletons; the top ten hold less than 7.5%.

The rearrangement uses TRBV5-1 and TRBJ2-6; D unclear. This TCR was sampled from a man between 60 and 75 years old who had recovered from COVID-19. The material sequenced was peripheral blood. CDR3 sequence reads: CASSLGLSGANVLTF. CDR3 DNA sequence: TGCGCCAGCAGCTTGGGACTCTCTGGGGCCAACGTCCTGACTTTC. The full variable domain, completed using reference TRBV5-1 and TRBJ2-6, is KAGVTQTPRYLIKTRGQQVTLSCSPISGHRSVSWYQQTPGQGLQFLFEYFSETQRNKGNFPGRFSGRQFSNSRSEMNVSTLELGDSALYLCASSLGLSGANVLTFGAGSRLTVL.